Listed here are 18 T cell receptor beta chains from one sample, sequenced in a study of shared clonotypes between healthy human individuals (dated by TCRdb to about 2020). For the CD8 naive samples, CD45RO-negative cells were positively selected for CCR7, yielding a CD45RA+CCR7+ population from which TemRA cells were excluded. The library was obtained by the immunoSEQ multiplex PCR assay. The immuneACCESS repertoire file appears here via TCRdb, limited to in-frame rearrangements. These files lack a portion of the clones; in checked studies, under half of the deficit traces to unresolved V genes, and the cause of the others is not known. The sample data list about 2 million clones, and approximately 94% of these were observed just once. Under 1.5% of the sample goes to the ten largest clones. The material sequenced was naive CD8+ T cells sorted from blood. Explained via the paper, the cell subset or site label denotes: CD45RA+CCR7+. Receptors originate from a man aged 18 to 30 in good health.

The V call is TRBV6-5, the J call TRBJ2-2; 7 nucleotides align to TRBD2. CDR3 size: 16 residues. Germline V gene sequence: CDR1 MNHEY, CDR2 SVGAGI. V dropped 4 bases and J dropped 5; count of bases not matched to a gene: 10. CDR3 DNA: TGTGCCAGCAGTTTTTGGTTAGGGGAGGGAACCGGGGAGCTGTTTTTT. Protein: CASSFWLGEGTGELFF.

This clone was seen a single time. The rearrangement links TRBV6-1 to TRBJ2-7, with a weak D call TRBD2 (6 bases). This CDR3 comprises 14 residues. The V and J ends lost 1 base and 3 bases respectively, with 10 bases between them. CDR1 is MNHNS, CDR2 SASEGT, per germline. CDR3 residues: CASSEDAGNYEQYF. Written as DNA, the CDR3 is TGTGCCAGCAGTGAAGACGCGGGAAACTACGAGCAGTACTTC.

This chain joins TRBV7-2 and TRBJ1-2; TRBD1 agrees at 8 bases. Per germline, CDR1 SGHTA and CDR2 FQGNSA. The CDR3 loop spans 12 amino acids. Trimming removed 4 bases from V and 10 bases from J; junction bases left unmatched: 5. The CDR3 bases are TGTGCCAGCAGCTGGGGGGGACAGGCCTACACCTTC. It yields the protein CASSWGGQAYTF. Variable domain in full (rest from reference TRBV7-2 and TRBJ1-2): GAGVSQSPSNKVTEKGKDVELRCDPISGHTALYWYRQSLGQGLEFLIYFQGNSAPDKSGLPSDRFSAERTGGSVSTLTIQRTQQEDSAVYLCASSWGGQAYTFGSGTRLTVV.

The chain employs TRBV30 and TRBJ1-1; D is unclear. The germline gives CDR1 GTSNPN, CDR2 SVGIG (reference sequence). With 0 bases removed from V and 2 bases from J, the gap between germline ends came to 7 bases. This CDR3 has 13 residues. This CDR3 reads CAWSVYTNTEAFF. CDR3 DNA sequence: TGTGCCTGGAGTGTATACACCAACACTGAAGCTTTCTTT.

The chain carries TRBV7-9 and TRBJ1-3; D is unresolved. CDR3 length: 16 amino acids. Trimming stripped 5 bases from V and 1 base from J, with 15 bases between. Germline V gene sequence: CDR1 SEHNR, CDR2 FQNEAQ (reference sequence). The CDR3, as DNA: TGTGCCAGCAGCCCCCCGACCTGGACGTCTGGAAACACCATATATTTT. Translating it yields CASSPPTWTSGNTIYF. Supplemented by reference TRBV7-9 and TRBJ1-3, the full variable domain reads DTGVSQNPRHKITKRGQNVTFRCDPISEHNRLYWYRQTLGQGPEFLTYFQNEAQLEKSRLLSDRFSAERPKGSFSTLEIQRTEQGDSAMYLCASSPPTWTSGNTIYFGEGSWLTVV.

V is TRBV18 and J is TRBJ1-3, with TRBD1 matching 11 bases. This CDR3 is built from 16 residues. CDR1 is KGHSH and CDR2 is LQKENI in the germline V gene. The V gene end was trimmed by 3 bases and the J gene end by 0 bases; junction bases not matched to a gene: 1. Here the CDR3 reads CASSPGQGGSGNTIYF. The CDR3 region has the DNA TGTGCCAGCTCACCGGGACAGGGGGGCTCTGGAAACACCATATATTTT.

V gene TRBV5-4 combines with J gene TRBJ1-5; D unresolved. CDR3 length: 12 residues. Germline CDR1 reads SGHNT; CDR2 reads YYREEE (reference sequence). Trimming removed 4 bases from V and 8 bases from J, with 10 bases in between. In DNA form, the CDR3 reads TGTGCCAGCAGCCTCGACTTTGAGCCCCAGCATTTT. The encoded protein is CASSLDFEPQHF.

This rearrangement joins TRBV6-5 to TRBJ1-6, with D possibly matching TRBD1 (5 bases). The CDR3 loop spans 13 amino acids. Trimming removed 7 bases from V and 10 bases from J, with 14 bases in between. Germline V gene lookup returns CDR1 MNHEY and CDR2 SVGAGI. This CDR3 reads CASNQGTGSPLHF. CDR3 nucleotides: TGTGCCAGCAACCAGGGTACGGGGTCACCCCTCCACTTT.

The chain links TRBV11-3 to TRBJ2-5, with 7 bases that match TRBD1. The CDR3 consists of 19 residues. Germline V gene data show CDR1 as SGHNT and CDR2 as YENEEA. After removal of 0 bases from V and 5 bases from J, the junction contained 18 bases not matched to a gene. CDR3 bases: TGTGCCAGCAGCTTAGATTCAGTCTTTTCAGCAGGGGGACGGGAGACCCAGTACTTC. Translated, it gives CASSLDSVFSAGGRETQYF. Full variable domain (outside the CDR3, taken from reference TRBV11-3 and TRBJ2-5): EAGVVQSPRYKIIEKKQPVAFWCNPISGHNTLYWYLQNLGQGPELLIRYENEEAVDDSQLPKDRFSAERLKGVDSTLKIQPAELGDSAVYLCASSLDSVFSAGGRETQYFGPGTRLLVL.

The gene calls are TRBV7-8 and TRBJ2-1; TRBD2 agrees at 7 bases. The V and J ends lost 5 bases and 2 bases, in that order; junction bases with no gene match: 9. Germline-derived CDR1 and CDR2 are SGHVS and FQNEAQ. CDR3 length: 16 amino acids. CDR3 nucleotides: TGTGCCAGCAGCCCTCCGGGCGGGAGACCCTACAATGAGCAGTTCTTC. Its translation: CASSPPGGRPYNEQFF. The full variable domain, with the rest looked up from reference TRBV7-8 and TRBJ2-1, is GAGVSQSPRYKVAKRGQDVALRCDPISGHVSLFWYQQALGQGPEFLTYFQNEAQLDKSGLPSDRFFAERPEGSVSTLKIQRTQQEDSAVYLCASSPPGGRPYNEQFFGPGTRLTVL.

V and J are TRBV15 and TRBJ2-7; the match to TRBD2 covers 9 bases. V trimming: 0 bases; J trimming: 4 bases; junction bases outside the gene matches: 13. Germline V lookup: CDR1 LNHNV, CDR2 YYDKDF (reference sequence). The CDR3 sequence is 18 residues long. The chain's CDR3 is CATSRDHLGLAGTYEQYF. CDR3 DNA: TGTGCCACCAGCAGAGATCATCTCGGGCTAGCGGGGACATACGAGCAGTACTTC.

In the case of this clone: The same CDR3 is also encoded by other DNA sequences in this sample. The CDR3 reads CSVLITGELFF. The CDR3 bases are TGCAGCGTCCTAATCACCGGGGAGCTGTTTTTT. J is TRBJ2-2 and V is TRBV29-1; no reliable D call. The V gene lost 6 bases and the J gene lost 4 bases, with 6 bases spanning the gap. Germline CDR1 is SQVTM and CDR2 is ANQGSEA. The CDR3 loop spans 11 amino acids.

The rearrangement links TRBV19 to TRBJ2-7; no firm D call. Germline lookup yields CDR1 LNHDA and CDR2 SQIVND (reference sequence). Trimming cost V 6 bases and J 0 bases, with 12 bases left between them. CDR3 size: 14 residues. The CDR3, as DNA: TGTGCCAGTAGCTCGTGGCAGAGCTCCTACGAGCAGTACTTC. This translates into CASSSWQSSYEQYF.

In its sample, this clone was seen a few times. V is TRBV29-1 and J is TRBJ1-2; no clear D gene. Germline-derived CDR1 and CDR2 are SQVTM and ANQGSEA. The length of the CDR3 is 11 residues. The ends were cut back, 2 bases at V and 8 bases at J, with 9 bases in the middle. The CDR3 here is CSVETPSGYTF. The CDR3 DNA is TGCAGCGTTGAAACCCCCTCAGGCTACACCTTC.

CDR3: CASSVLQGNGEQYF. CDR3 sequence (DNA): TGCGCCAGCAGTGTTTTACAGGGGAACGGCGAGCAGTACTTC. The V gene is TRBV10-2, the J gene TRBJ2-7, with TRBD1 matching over 7 bases. CDR3 length equals 14 residues. Germline V CDR1 and CDR2: WSHSY, SAAADI. With 4 bases clipped from V and 6 bases from J, the junction kept 9 bases outside the gene matches.

In DNA form, the CDR3 reads TGCGCCAGCTCGGGGAAATTCCCAGATACGCAGTATTTT. It codes for CASSGKFPDTQYF. The chain has TRBV4-3 and TRBJ2-3, with a tentative D call TRBD2 (5 bases). The ends were cut back, 8 bases at V and 4 bases at J, with 13 bases in the middle. Germline V gene data show CDR1 as LGHNA and CDR2 as YSLEER. There are 13 residues in the CDR3.

The CDR3 sequence: CASSSEDTRVSYEQYF. The CDR3, as DNA: TGTGCCAGCAGCTCGGAAGACACCCGGGTCTCCTACGAGCAGTACTTC. This sequence joins TRBV7-9 and TRBJ2-7; no definite D call. V was shortened by 4 bases and J by 0 bases, with 16 bases between the two germline ends. Germline CDR1 SEHNR, CDR2 FQNEAQ (reference sequence). The CDR3 sequence is 16 residues long.

V and J are TRBV5-1 and TRBJ1-3, with D hard to call. The CDR3 extends over 13 amino acids. Per the germline V gene, CDR1 is SGHRS and CDR2 is YFSETQ. The V end lost 4 bases, the J end lost 4 bases, and 9 bases lay between the germline ends. CDR3 region: CASSMWAGNTIYF. The CDR3 region has the DNA TGCGCCAGCAGCATGTGGGCCGGAAACACCATATATTTT.